This T cell receptor (beta chain) was captured by sequencing in a study of PD-1 blockade in classical Hodgkin lymphoma (dated by TCRdb to 2018 to 2020). A note on the overall study: Nivolumab dosing was 3 mg/kg intravenously every 2 weeks, continuing until either disease progression or unacceptable toxicity. The study used TCR beta sequencing and CyTOF to define a peripheral blood immune signature of response to PD-1 blockade in classical Hodgkin lymphoma. Findings and caveats that apply to the study as a whole: Baseline diversity similar to that of newly diagnosed patients was observed in trial patients achieving complete response, whereas significantly lower diversity was observed in partial responders and progressors. The study was restricted to a single clinical trial cohort, and the causes of repertoire differences, possibly disease activity or prior therapy, were left undefined. A significant rise by C4D1 was seen in CD4+ but not CD8+ TCR diversity (p=0.0027 vs p=0.16), with the rise being most apparent in complete responders (p=0.02). Baseline TCR diversity was reported as lower in newly diagnosed patients than in healthy donors, and lower still in relapsed/refractory patients. Patients starting nivolumab less than 1 year after ASCT had lower diversity and were excluded from later analyses to avoid confounding by immune reconstitution.

The Qiagen DNeasy kit was used to extract genomic DNA both from unsorted PBMCs and from the negatively selected CD4+ and CD8+ fractions. TCR beta CDR3 regions were subjected to amplification by immunoSEQ multiplex PCR with primers that anneal to V and J segments. A synthetic immune receptor repertoire was used to minimize amplification bias, and remaining bias was computationally removed after sequencing. On the study's bioinformatics: Repertoire diversity was quantified as the Shannon entropy index using custom Python scripts. The unsorted, CD4+ and CD8+ repertoires were each analyzed separately, with the exception of combined analyses, where CD4+ and CD8+ sequences were merged in silico. A clone counted as expanded when the clone's frequency after treatment rose at least 2-fold relative to C1D1, and clones undetected at baseline were given a pseudocount of 0.5. Clones with 0 or 1 copy at C1D1 were classified as singleton clones, and clones with 2 or more copies were classified as non-singleton clones. Clones expanded in unsorted samples were annotated as CD4+, CD8+ or unknown by matching protein sequences in sorted samples from the same patient. Diversity changes from C1D1 to C4D1 were tested in paired samples using Wilcoxon tests. TCRdb's version of the immuneACCESS table is confined to in-frame rearrangements and falls short of the full clone set. An unresolved V gene accounts for under half of the shortfall where checked; the remainder is of unknown origin. From that table come the V and J calls and clone size; the DNA was used to work out D and trimming. The table for this sample lists about 43,000 clones; roughly three quarters of them were counted only once. Clones ranked in the top ten supply about 2.8% of the sample.

This sample's time point label indicates: cycle 2 day 1 (C2D1) of nivolumab. Every trial patient had relapsed after autologous stem cell transplantation, and cohorts A, B and C differed in prior brentuximab vedotin exposure. The trial cohort comprised 56 patients with relapsed/refractory classical Hodgkin lymphoma whose best overall responses were complete response, partial response or progressive disease. Single-agent nivolumab was administered to trial patients in the multi-cohort phase II CheckMate 205 trial. An independent review committee assessed best overall response using the 2007 International Working Group response criteria. Trial PBMCs were collected immediately before nivolumab initiation (C1D1) and during therapy at cycle 2 day 1 and cycle 4 day 1. After peripheral blood was drawn into 8 mL Vacutainer Cell Preparation Tubes, PBMCs were isolated by centrifugation and then cryopreserved.

Cut back by 4 bases and 5 bases, the V and J ends lie 14 bases apart. CDR1 is given as MNHEY and CDR2 as SVGAGI, both from the germline V gene. The cysteine opens and the phenylalanine closes a CDR3 of 14 amino acids. Only the CDR3 DNA stays, 42 bases, in frame from base 1. As for this clone: The target of this receptor is not known. The input lacks base qualities; no much larger clone sits a single base away.

The starting material was peripheral blood mononuclear cells (PBMCs), obtained before the second cycle of nivolumab. This TCR was recovered from a human donor with classical Hodgkin lymphoma. The rearranged segments are TRBV6-5 and TRBJ1-2, with a weak D call of TRBD1 (6 bases match). This receptor carries the CDR3 CASSSPGAPYGYTF. Read as DNA, the sequence is TGTGCCAGCAGTTCCCCGGGGGCCCCTTATGGCTACACCTTC.